Listed below are T cell receptor beta chains from one sample, sequenced in a study of T-cell reconstitution after alpha-beta-depleted transplantation in children. TCRdb redid the calling of the PCR reads with MiXCR, one entry per CDR3 protein. This table has about 540,000 distinct CDR3 sequences, around 16% appearing once. The sample was PBMCs from the stem cell graft donor, taken from the stem cell graft. Receptor source: a human donor who donated a stem cell graft to a child with acute lymphoblastic leukemia. CDR3s include the opening cysteine and the closing phenylalanine or tryptophan. A D gene is named only where the DNA matches it firmly. The size field is filled for only some rows; it gives once, few, many or a size class.

clone_size d_call j_call v_call cdr3_nt cdr3_aa
few NA TRBJ1-6 TRBV6-1 TGTGCCAGCAGCCCGCTACTGATGACAGAACCCCTCCACTTT CASSPLLMTEPLHF
NA TRBD2 TRBJ2-1 TRBV5-6 TGTGCCAGCATCCTGTTTGGACTAGCGGGAGGGCCAGGGAATGAGCAGTTCTTC CASILFGLAGGPGNEQFF
few TRBD2 TRBJ2-7 TRBV12-3/TRBV12-4 TGTGCCAGCAGTTTATTGTCTAGCGGGAGGACGTCCTACGAGCAGTACTTC CASSLLSSGRTSYEQYF
few NA TRBJ1-1 TRBV20-1 TGCAGTGCTAGAGATCTTAGGTCAATCGGAGGGAACACTGAAGCTTTCTTT CSARDLRSIGGNTEAFF
NA TRBD2 TRBJ2-5 TRBV7-9 TGTGCCAGCAGCTTGCTAGCGGCTTTCCAAGAGACCCAGTACTTC CASSLLAAFQETQYF
few NA TRBJ2-4 TRBV15 TGTGCCACCAGCAGAGACCCACTCAGGGATTTGTTGTGCTTC CATSRDPLRDLLCF
few NA TRBJ1-1 TRBV3-1 TGTGCCAGCAGCCAATTCGGCTGGATGAACACTGAAGCTTTCTTT CASSQFGWMNTEAFF
few NA TRBJ2-5 TRBV24-1 TGTGCCTCCAACAAGGGAGAGGAAGTTGGGGAGACCCAGTACTTC CASNKGEEVGETQYF
NA NA TRBJ2-3 TRBV7-3 TGTGCCAGCAGCTTAATGCCAGGTCTCACAGATACGCAGTATTTT CASSLMPGLTDTQYF
few NA TRBJ2-6 TRBV15 TGTGCCACCAGCAGAGATCTAACCGGGGCCAACGTCCTGACTTTC CATSRDLTGANVLTF
NA NA TRBJ1-4 TRBV12-3/TRBV12-4 TGTGCCAGCAGTCCCTGGGAGGGGGACCTAACTAATGAAAAACTGTTTTTT CASSPWEGDLTNEKLFF
NA TRBD2 TRBJ2-3 TRBV5-8 TGTGCCAGCACCAAGGGACTAGCGAGGCCAGATACGCAGTATTTT CASTKGLARPDTQYF
NA TRBD1 TRBJ1-2 TRBV6-1 TGTGCCAGCAGGGGGACAGGGTCTAACTATAGCTACACCTTC CASRGTGSNYSYTF
NA NA TRBJ2-7 TRBV10-3 TGTGCCATCAGCAGGACAGATGGCTACGAGCAGTACTTC CAISRTDGYEQYF
NA TRBD2 TRBJ2-1 TRBV12-3/TRBV12-4 TGTGCCTTCTGCCCCCCGTCGGCGGGAGTGCCTTACAATGAGCAGTTCTTC CAFCPPSAGVPYNEQFF
few TRBD2 TRBJ2-1 TRBV5-1 TGCGCCAGCAGACCCGAACTAGCGGGCTCCTACAATGAGCAGTTCTTC CASRPELAGSYNEQFF
many NA TRBJ2-2 TRBV12-3/TRBV12-4 TGTGCCAGCAGTTCCCCGGGGACGGCGAACACCGGGGAGCTGTTTTTT CASSSPGTANTGELFF
NA NA TRBJ2-1 TRBV29-1 TGCAGCGTGAACCCCCAGGCGTCCCCTGTTGGCAATGAGCAGTTCTTC CSVNPQASPVGNEQFF
NA TRBD2 TRBJ2-7 TRBV5-1 TGCGCCAGCAGTTCGAGCGGGGGGGGTTTCTCCTACGAGCAGTACTTC CASSSSGGGFSYEQYF
NA NA TRBJ2-1 TRBV20-1 TGCAGTGCAATAGGGCCGGGGGCGGTAGACAATGAGCAGTTCTTC CSAIGPGAVDNEQFF
few TRBD2 TRBJ2-7 TRBV9 TGTGCCAGCAGCGTAGACCCAGCGGGGACCTACGAGCAGTACTTC CASSVDPAGTYEQYF
few TRBD1 TRBJ2-7 TRBV7-9 TGTGCCAGCAGCTCGCCGAATACAGGGGTCGGCGAGCAGTACTTC CASSSPNTGVGEQYF
NA NA TRBJ1-5 TRBV20-1 TGCAGTGCCCCCGAAAATAGCAATCAGCCCCAGCATTTT CSAPENSNQPQHF
few TRBD1 TRBJ1-4 TRBV5-1 TGCGCCAGCAGCTTGTACAGGGGGCGCAGAGAAAAACTGTTTTTT CASSLYRGRREKLFF